Sequencing of this T cell receptor beta chain was carried out in a study of CD8+ T cells in alopecia areata. Background on the study: A 6-month period off drug followed tofacitinib, which lasted 6 to 18 months. Among treated patients, severity was scored by affected scalp area percentage. Study-wide points: Lesional scalp, especially alopecia totalis/universalis, showed higher clonality than normal scalp.

Treatment: oral pan-JAK inhibitor, 5-10 mg twice daily. RNA, once extracted, was reverse transcribed into cDNA for use as the sequencing template. Assay: immunoSEQ multiplex PCR; the TCRdb copy retains only in-frame clones and omits some. The data show 50,000 to 65,000 clones, under 60% seen once. The CDR3 spans 14 residues. V gave up 5 bases and J gave up 2 bases; unmatched junction bases: 3. Germline CDR1 and CDR2: SGHAT and FQNNGV. Regarding this clone: As yet, its antigen is unknown.

The J gene is TRBJ1-2, the V gene TRBV11-2, with 9 bases matching TRBD1. The sample was CD8+ T cells sorted from blood, taken at approximately week 36, from a patient treated with tofacitinib. The source of this sequence is a human donor with alopecia areata. In DNA form, the CDR3 reads TGTGCCAGCAGCCCCGGACAGGGGAACTATGGCTACACCTTC. Amino acid sequence: CASSPGQGNYGYTF.